One sample yielded the 27 T cell receptor beta chains listed below, sequenced in a study of post-analysis software for immune sequencing data. Unique molecular identifiers were present in the TCR beta cDNA libraries. TCRdb re-called the PCR reads with MiXCR, one entry per CDR3 protein. This sample yields about 160,000 distinct CDR3 sequences, of which roughly 34% are seen a single time; under 30% belongs to the top ten. The source material was blood, sampled after autologous hematopoietic stem cell transplantation. The source of these receptors is a girl under 18 with multiple sclerosis.

DNA for the CDR3: TGTGCCAGCAGCTTAGATGGCGGGCTTTACAATGAGCAGTTCTTC. Translation gives CASSLDGGLYNEQFF. The chain has TRBV11-3 and TRBJ2-1; possible D gene TRBD2, 5 bases. Germline V gene lookup returns CDR1 SGHNT and CDR2 YENEEA. The CDR3 totals 15 residues. V gave up 0 bases and J gave up 4 bases, with 10 bases separating them.

The genes are TRBV29-1 and TRBJ1-1; a weak D match, TRBD1 (6 bases). The V gene's germline CDR1 is SQVTM and CDR2 ANQGSEA. The CDR3 has 14 amino acids. V lost 1 base and J lost 5, with 14 bases in between. DNA of the CDR3: TGCAGCGTTGAAGGAGGGGGACAAGTGACTGAAGCTTTCTTT. Its protein product is CSVEGGGQVTEAFF.

The chain uses TRBV9 and TRBJ2-1; TRBD2 matches 8 bases. J gave up 6 bases and V 4 bases, and 12 bases lay outside the gene matches. There are 16 residues in the CDR3. Looked up from germline, CDR1 is SGDLS and CDR2 is YYNGEE. For the CDR3, the DNA is TGTGCCAGCAGCCCCCCCCCAGCGGGAGTTCGCAATGAGCAGTTCTTC. Protein: CASSPPPAGVRNEQFF.

The CDR3 loop reads CASSYSPTSYEQYF. As DNA, the CDR3 is TGTGCCAGCAGTTACTCCCCCACCTCCTACGAGCAGTACTTC. This chain joins TRBV6-2 or TRBV6-3 and TRBJ2-7; D is undetermined. Trimming removed 0 bases at V and 0 bases at J, with 6 bases between. Germline V gives CDR1 MNHEY, CDR2 SVGEGT. The CDR3 is 14 residues long.

V is TRBV30 and J is TRBJ2-1, with D possibly matching TRBD2 (5 bases). There are 13 residues in the CDR3. Germline CDR1 and CDR2: GTSNPN and SVGIG (reference sequence). V lost 8 bases, J lost 6 bases, and 17 bases lay in between. CDR3 in amino acids: CAEKDYFSNEQFF. CDR3 sequence (DNA): TGTGCCGAAAAAGACTATTTTTCCAATGAGCAGTTCTTC.

The rearrangement uses TRBV6-2 or TRBV6-3 and TRBJ2-1; 9 bases map to TRBD2. The V segment lost 2 bases and the J segment 9 bases; nucleotides outside the gene matches: 11. The germline V gene has CDR1 MNHEY and CDR2 SVGEGT. The CDR3 loop spans 16 amino acids. The CDR3 sequence: CASSYGRLAGWGEQFF. The DNA of the CDR3 is TGTGCCAGCAGTTACGGTAGGCTAGCGGGATGGGGTGAGCAGTTCTTC.

This clonotype was counted between two and nine times. The V gene is TRBV15, the J gene TRBJ1-2; perhaps TRBD1 as D (6 bases). The CDR3 contains 14 residues. V was clipped by 1 base and J by 6 bases, with 12 bases between them. Germline CDR1 reads LNHNV; CDR2 reads YYDKDF (reference sequence). The CDR3 DNA sequence: TGTGCCACCAGCAGAGGTGGGGGGCCCCATGGCTACACCTTC. This codes for CATSRGGGPHGYTF.

This clonotype was recorded at least ten times. This rearrangement joins TRBV7-2 to TRBJ2-3, with 13 bases identical to TRBD2. The CDR3 runs 18 residues. J gave up 0 bases and V 4 bases, and 7 bases lay outside the gene matches. CDR1 and CDR2 (germline): SGHTA, FQGNSA. The CDR3 DNA sequence: TGTGCCAGCAGCTCGCTTGGGACTAGCGGGAAGAGCACAGATACGCAGTATTTT. Translating it yields CASSSLGTSGKSTDTQYF.

The gene calls are TRBV4-2 and TRBJ2-1; no clear D. With 5 bases removed from V and 7 bases from J, the gap between germline ends came to 9 bases. This CDR3 is 12 amino acids long. Germline V CDR1 and CDR2: LGHNA, YNFKEQ. The DNA for the CDR3 is TGTGCCAGCAGCACACGTTATAATGAGCAGTTCTTC. It encodes CASSTRYNEQFF.

The CDR3 sequence: CSVDRGSRSDTQYF. The CDR3 coding sequence is TGCAGCGTTGATCGCGGGAGTCGGTCAGATACGCAGTATTTT. The chain carries TRBV29-1 and TRBJ2-3, with 7 bases lining up with TRBD2. In germline, CDR1 is SQVTM, CDR2 ANQGSEA. This CDR3 comprises 14 residues. V lost 3 bases, J lost 4 bases, and 7 bases stayed unmatched.

This chain joins TRBV12-3 or TRBV12-4 and TRBJ2-1; 9 nucleotides match TRBD2. J gave up 7 bases and V 1 base, and 5 bases lay outside the gene matches. CDR3 size: 15 residues. CDR3 amino acids: CASSLGGRAANEQFF. CDR3 coding DNA: TGTGCCAGCAGTTTAGGCGGGAGGGCTGCGAATGAGCAGTTCTTC.

The chain links TRBV10-3 to TRBJ2-5; D might be TRBD2 (6 bases). Trimming took off 0 bases at V and 3 bases at J, with 8 bases between the two ends. CDR1 and CDR2 from the germline V gene are ENHRY and SYGVKD. The CDR3 is 14 residues long. Here the CDR3 reads CAISESASEETQYF. CDR3 coding DNA: TGTGCCATCAGTGAGTCGGCTAGCGAAGAGACCCAGTACTTC.

This clonotype occurred a few times. The chain couples TRBV7-8 to TRBJ2-5, with 7 nucleotides matching TRBD1. The V gene's germline CDR1 is SGHVS and CDR2 FQNEAQ. Trimming took 1 base from V and 5 from J; bases not matched to a gene: 7. The CDR3 is 15 amino acids. CDR3 in DNA: TGTGCCAGCAGCTTAGGGGGACAGATAGGGGAGACCCAGTACTTC. Translating it yields CASSLGGQIGETQYF.

This clonotype was picked up a small number of times. The rearrangement joins TRBV6-6 to TRBJ2-5; 11 bases agree with TRBD2. Looked up from germline, CDR1 is MNHNY and CDR2 is SVGAGI (reference sequence). The CDR3 extends over 14 amino acids. Trimming cost V 4 bases and J 5 bases; bases outside gene matches: 3. In DNA, the CDR3 is TGTGCCAGCAGTTTAGCGGGAGGGAGGGAGACCCAGTACTTC. It codes for CASSLAGGRETQYF.

In this sample, this clonotype turned up a few times. J is TRBJ2-3 and V is TRBV4-3; maybe TRBD2 (6 bases). The length of the CDR3 is 15 residues. Germline CDR1 reads LGHNA; CDR2 reads YSLEER. V lost 0 bases, J lost 2 bases, and 9 bases lay in between. The CDR3 region has the DNA TGCGCCAGCAGCCAAGAGCCTAGCGACACAGATACGCAGTATTTT. This codes for CASSQEPSDTDTQYF.

The chain recombines TRBV12-3 or TRBV12-4 with TRBJ2-7, with a possible D match to TRBD2 (6 bases). V was trimmed by 6 bases and J by 2 bases, leaving 14 bases between them. The CDR3 runs to 14 residues. CDR3 in amino acids: CASSPPGLPYEQYF. The CDR3 region has the DNA TGTGCCAGCAGCCCCCCGGGACTTCCCTACGAGCAGTACTTC.

In nucleotides, the CDR3 is TGCAGTGCTAGAGGGTCTGGGGAGCAGTACTTC. This encodes CSARGSGEQYF. V is TRBV20-1 and J is TRBJ2-7; D gene uncertain. The V gene's germline CDR1 is DFQATT and CDR2 SNEGSKA (reference sequence). The V end was cut by 1 base, the J end by 7 bases, with 8 bases between. The CDR3 has 11 amino acids.

This clonotype was seen once. This chain uses TRBV20-1 with TRBJ2-4; D is unclear. Matching the DNA end better, TRBJ2-7 makes the J call doubtful. The CDR3 is 14 amino acids. Germline V gene lookup returns CDR1 DFQATT and CDR2 SNEGSKA (reference sequence). CDR3 coding DNA: TGCAGTGCTAGAGATGGGTGGACCTCCGGCGAGCAGTACTTC. This translates into CSARDGWTSGEQYF.

About this clonotype itself: A much larger clone differs from this one at a single base, so this may be a read error. The rearrangement joins TRBV3-1 to TRBJ2-1; D possibly uses TRBD1 or TRBD2 (6 bases each). CDR3 length equals 12 residues. CDR1 and CDR2 (germline): LGHDT, YNNKEL (reference sequence). CDR3: CAGSRGHNEQFF. The CDR3 nucleotides read TGTGCCGGCAGCCGGGGGCACAATGAGCAGTTCTTC.

This clonotype has just a few counts. The chain joins TRBV5-8 to TRBJ2-7; D is undetermined. CDR1 is SGHTS, CDR2 YDEGEE, per germline. This CDR3 has 11 amino acids. The ends were cut back, 3 bases at V and 4 bases at J, with 5 bases in the middle. DNA for the CDR3: TGTGCCAGCAGCTCTGATTACGAGCAGTACTTC. It is translated as CASSSDYEQYF.

The CDR3 is CASTQSWRRSGITDTQYF. The CDR3 bases are TGTGCCAGCACCCAGAGCTGGCGCCGGAGCGGGATCACAGATACGCAGTATTTT. This chain uses TRBV3-1 with TRBJ2-3, with TRBD2 identical over 7 bases. This CDR3 has 18 amino acids. J was trimmed by 2 bases and V by 7 bases; bases with no gene match: 18. CDR1 is LGHDT, CDR2 YNNKEL, per germline (reference sequence).

The chain links TRBV11-2 to TRBJ2-3; D ambiguous. The CDR3 contains 12 residues. V lost 5 bases to trimming and J lost 14 bases, with 17 bases between them. Germline CDR1 SGHAT, CDR2 FQNNGV. This CDR3 is CASSPRPSLMYF. The CDR3 DNA is TGTGCCAGCAGCCCCCGTCCCTCCTTGATGTATTTT.

This chain uses TRBV5-6 with TRBJ2-1; D remains unclear. This CDR3 has 13 amino acids. The V gene lost 2 bases and the J gene lost 5 bases, with 8 bases spanning the gap. Germline V CDR1 and CDR2: SGHDT, YYEEEE. In DNA, the CDR3 is TGTGCCAGCAGCTTACGGAAGAACAATGAGCAGTTCTTC. It is translated as CASSLRKNNEQFF.

The chain combines TRBV6-2 or TRBV6-3 with TRBJ2-7, with TRBD1 matching over 7 bases. The CDR3 totals 14 residues. From germline, CDR1 is MNHEY and CDR2 SVGEGT. The J segment lost 6 bases and the V segment lost 4 bases, leaving 9 bases of the junction unmatched. The CDR3 loop is CASSWAGGSSEQYF. The CDR3 bases are TGTGCCAGCAGTTGGGCAGGGGGATCTAGCGAGCAGTACTTC.

This clonotype has ten or more counts. V usage is TRBV7-2 and J usage is TRBJ2-1, with TRBD2 matching 9 bases. The CDR3 extends over 17 amino acids. CDR1 is SGHTA, CDR2 FQGNSA, per germline. V shed 0 bases and J 4 bases; nucleotides not matched to a gene: 7. The DNA for the CDR3 is TGTGCCAGCAGCTTAGCGCGGGCTAGCGGGGTATACAATGAGCAGTTCTTC. This translates into CASSLARASGVYNEQFF.

This clonotype has a count of ten or more. The chain recombines TRBV6-6 with TRBJ2-2; D not certain. The CDR3 covers 13 residues. Deletions cut 0 bases from V and 6 bases from J, with 5 bases between. Looked up from germline, CDR1 is MNHNY and CDR2 is SVGAGI (reference sequence). The CDR3 coding sequence is TGTGCCAGCAGTTACTCGGCACCCGGGGAGCTGTTTTTT. Its translation: CASSYSAPGELFF.

This clonotype was counted a few times. This chain joins TRBV7-2 and TRBJ2-5; possible D gene TRBD1, 6 bases. Germline CDR1 and CDR2: SGHTA and FQGNSA. V was pared by 6 bases and J by 7 bases, with 21 bases between. The CDR3 is 15 amino acids. CDR3 sequence: CASSPDWTEWWTQYF. DNA for the CDR3: TGTGCCAGCAGTCCGGATTGGACAGAGTGGTGGACCCAGTACTTC.